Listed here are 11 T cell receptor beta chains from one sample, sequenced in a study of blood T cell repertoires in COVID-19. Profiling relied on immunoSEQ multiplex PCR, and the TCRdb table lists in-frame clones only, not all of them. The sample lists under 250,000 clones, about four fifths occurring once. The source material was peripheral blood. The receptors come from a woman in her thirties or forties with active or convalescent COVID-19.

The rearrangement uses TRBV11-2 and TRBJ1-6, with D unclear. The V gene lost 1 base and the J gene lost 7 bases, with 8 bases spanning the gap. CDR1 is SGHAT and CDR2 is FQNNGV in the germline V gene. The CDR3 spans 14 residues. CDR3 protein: CASSLGHTNSPLHF. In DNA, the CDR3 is TGTGCCAGCAGCTTAGGGCATACAAATTCACCCCTCCACTTT. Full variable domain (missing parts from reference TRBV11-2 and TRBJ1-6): EAGVAQSPRYKIIEKRQSVAFWCNPISGHATLYWYQQILGQGPKLLIQFQNNGVVDDSQLPKDRFSAERLKGVDSTLKIQPAKLEDSAVYLCASSLGHTNSPLHFGNGTRLTVT.

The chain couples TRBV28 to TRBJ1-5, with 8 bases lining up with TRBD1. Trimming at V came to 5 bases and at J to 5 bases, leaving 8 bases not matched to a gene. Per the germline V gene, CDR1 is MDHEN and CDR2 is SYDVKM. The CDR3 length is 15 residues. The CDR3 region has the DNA TGTGCCAGCAGTCCTCTCGGACAGGGAGATCAGCCCCAGCATTTT. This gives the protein CASSPLGQGDQPQHF.

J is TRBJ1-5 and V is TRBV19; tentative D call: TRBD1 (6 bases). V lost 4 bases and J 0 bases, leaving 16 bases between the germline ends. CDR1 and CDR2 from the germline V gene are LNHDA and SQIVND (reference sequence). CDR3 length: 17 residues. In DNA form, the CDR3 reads TGTGCCAGTAGTACCCGGGGGGCGGGGGATAGCAATCAGCCCCAGCATTTT. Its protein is CASSTRGAGDSNQPQHF.

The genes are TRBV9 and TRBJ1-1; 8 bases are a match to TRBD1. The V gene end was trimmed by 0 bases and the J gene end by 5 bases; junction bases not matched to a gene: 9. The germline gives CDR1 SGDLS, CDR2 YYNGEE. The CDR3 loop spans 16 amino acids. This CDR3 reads CASSVDPTGAWTEAFF. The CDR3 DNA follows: TGTGCCAGCAGCGTAGATCCGACAGGGGCTTGGACTGAAGCTTTCTTT.

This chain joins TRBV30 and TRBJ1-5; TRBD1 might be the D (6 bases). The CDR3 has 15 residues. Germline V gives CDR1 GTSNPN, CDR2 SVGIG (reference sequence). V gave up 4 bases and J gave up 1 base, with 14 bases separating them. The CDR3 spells CAWNPGVGSNQPQHF. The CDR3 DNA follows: TGTGCCTGGAACCCAGGGGTGGGAAGCAATCAGCCCCAGCATTTT.

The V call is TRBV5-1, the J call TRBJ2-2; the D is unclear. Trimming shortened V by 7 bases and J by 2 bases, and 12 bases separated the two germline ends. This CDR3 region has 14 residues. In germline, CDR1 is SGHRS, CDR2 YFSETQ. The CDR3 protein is CASSLEVNTGELFF. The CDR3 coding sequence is TGCGCCAGCTCCCTTGAGGTCAACACCGGGGAGCTGTTTTTT.

The chain's CDR3 is CASSASGRTEDTQYF. As DNA, the CDR3 is TGTGCCAGCAGCGCCTCCGGGAGAACCGAAGATACGCAGTATTTT. The genes are TRBV6-4 and TRBJ2-3; D possibly corresponds to TRBD2 (6 bases). The germline gives CDR1 MRHNA, CDR2 SNTAGT. Trimming took 6 bases from V and 5 from J, leaving 18 bases between them. The CDR3 extends over 15 amino acids.

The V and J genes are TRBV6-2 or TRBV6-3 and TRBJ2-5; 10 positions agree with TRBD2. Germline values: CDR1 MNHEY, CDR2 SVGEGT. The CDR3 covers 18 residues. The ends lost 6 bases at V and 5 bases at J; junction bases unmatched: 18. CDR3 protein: CASSPSGVLAGDRETQYF. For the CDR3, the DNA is TGTGCCAGCAGCCCCAGCGGTGTCCTAGCGGGGGATAGGGAGACCCAGTACTTC.

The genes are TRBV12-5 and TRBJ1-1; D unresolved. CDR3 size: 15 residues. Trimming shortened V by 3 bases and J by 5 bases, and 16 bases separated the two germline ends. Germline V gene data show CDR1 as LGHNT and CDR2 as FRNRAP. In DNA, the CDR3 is TGTGCTAGTGGTTTACAAGGGCGGGGAAGAACTGAAGCTTTCTTT. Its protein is CASGLQGRGRTEAFF.

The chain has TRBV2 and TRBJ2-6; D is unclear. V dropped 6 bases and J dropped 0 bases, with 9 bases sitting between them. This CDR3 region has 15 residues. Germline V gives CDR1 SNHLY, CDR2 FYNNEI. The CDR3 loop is CASRTGFSGANVLTF. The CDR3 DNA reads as TGTGCCAGCAGGACCGGGTTCTCTGGGGCCAACGTCCTGACTTTC.

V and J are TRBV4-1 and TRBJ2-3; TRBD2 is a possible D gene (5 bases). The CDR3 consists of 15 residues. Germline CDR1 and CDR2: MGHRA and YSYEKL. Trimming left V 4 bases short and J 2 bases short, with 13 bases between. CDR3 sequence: CASSPGNWDTDTQYF. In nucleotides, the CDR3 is TGCGCCAGCAGCCCCGGGAATTGGGACACAGATACGCAGTATTTT.